The entry below gives a single T cell receptor (beta chain) sequence along with its context. The antigen remains undetermined. Germline CDR1 DFQATT, CDR2 SNEGSKA (reference sequence). V lost 2 bases and J lost 2, with 10 bases in between. There are 13 residues in the CDR3. The TCRbeta library incorporated unique molecular identifiers. TCRdb reanalysed the PCR reads using MiXCR and keeps one entry per CDR3 protein. There are more than 300,000 distinct CDR3 sequences in the sample; around 15% occur only once, and around 38% lies in the top ten. This record belongs to a study of T-cell reconstitution after alpha-beta-depleted transplantation in children. Whole-study results and caveats: One year post-transplant, T-cell counts and diversity were largely derived from T cells produced anew. Several hundred rapidly expanded clones from non-depleted graft cells reportedly supplied alpha-beta T cells about two months post-transplant.

The specimen comprised PBMCs, mostly from graft donor cells, sampled 360 days after TCRalphabeta/CD19-depleted stem cell transplant. The V call is TRBV20-1, the J call TRBJ2-7, with D uncertain. The source is a male patient aged 2 to 10 who had a stem cell transplant for acute lymphoblastic leukemia, so the T cells may come from the graft donor. The CDR3 DNA is TGCAGTGCTAGACATGCACGGCCCTACGAGCAGTACTTC. It codes for CSARHARPYEQYF.